This T cell receptor beta chain came from a study of cytomegalovirus exposure and HLA in healthy donors. Whole-study results and caveats: Being productive about 90% or about 30% of the time was typical of most TCR beta V segments in an earlier analysis. Associated with HLA alleles at 0.05 false discovery rate in a later analysis were approximately 17,000 TCR beta sequences. When a later analysis compared HLA-associated TCR beta chains with equally common others, the HLA-associated chains turned out to be more clonally expanded and to have lower generation probabilities. Reported performance of the classifier showed diagnosis of cytomegalovirus status with high specificity and sensitivity.

As to this clone: The antigen is unknown.

The PCR contained 60 Vbeta and 13 Jbeta primers. TCRdb's copy holds only in-frame clones and misses some; the assay was immunoSEQ multiplex PCR. Of some 54,000 clones in the sample, about 73% were seen once. The sequence came from a man younger than 35 in good health and CMV-seronegative. Sequences were obtained from PBMCs.

The DNA for the CDR3 is TGTGCCTGGAGTGTACGGCTAGCGCTCAGCACAGATACGCAGTATTTT. Its translation is CAWSVRLALSTDTQYF. The genes are TRBV30 and TRBJ2-3, with D possibly TRBD2 on 6 matching bases. This CDR3 comprises 16 residues. CDR1 is GTSNPN, CDR2 SVGIG, per germline (reference sequence). V dropped 0 bases and J dropped 0 bases, with 13 bases sitting between them.